A single sample gave rise to the 21 T cell receptor beta chains below, sequenced in a study of identical twins. TCRdb re-derived calls from the 5' RACE reads in MiXCR, one entry per CDR3 protein. The data hold just under 650,000 distinct CDR3 sequences, with 7.1% observed a single time. The same data also went into a second study, on yellow fever vaccine responses in identical twins.

The sample consisted of PBMCs. Source of these receptors: a young woman in good health.

The chain is built from TRBV4-1 and TRBJ1-2; D gene uncertain. Trimming took off 1 base at V and 3 bases at J, with 6 bases between the two ends. Looked up from germline, CDR1 is MGHRA and CDR2 is YSYEKL. CDR3 length: 13 residues. Here the CDR3 DNA reads TGCGCCAGCAGCCAAGCCGTCCACTATGGCTACACCTTC. Its protein is CASSQAVHYGYTF.

This clonotype was seen a few times. V is TRBV15 and J is TRBJ2-1; 7 nucleotides agree with TRBD1. Germline V lookup: CDR1 LNHNV, CDR2 YYDKDF (reference sequence). This CDR3 contains 16 residues. After removal of 0 bases from V and 7 bases from J, the junction contained 9 bases not matched to a gene. The CDR3 region has the DNA TGTGCCACCAGCAGAGAGACAGGGCAACACCTTAATGAGCAGTTCTTC. Encoded protein: CATSRETGQHLNEQFF.

A remark on this clonotype: This may stem from a read error, because a much larger clone lies one nucleotide away. V gene TRBV7-2 combines with J gene TRBJ2-2; TRBD1 aligns across 7 bases. Germline V gives CDR1 SGHTA, CDR2 FQGNSA. V shed 5 bases and J 2 bases; nucleotides not matched to a gene: 8. The CDR3 is 16 amino acids. CDR3 nucleotide sequence: TGTGCCAGCAGCCGACAAGGACAGGCAAACACCGGGGAGCTGTTTTTT. Its protein is CASSRQGQANTGELFF. Full variable domain (rest looked up from reference TRBV7-2 and TRBJ2-2): GAGVSQSPSNKVTEKGKDVELRCDPISGHTALYWYRQSLGQGLEFLIYFQGNSAPDKSGLPSDRFSAERTGGSVSTLTIQRTQQEDSAVYLCASSRQGQANTGELFFGEGSRLTVL.

This clonotype has a handful of counts. The V gene is TRBV27, the J gene TRBJ2-7; 10 positions match TRBD2. The CDR3 has 15 amino acids. The germline V gene has CDR1 MNHEY and CDR2 SMNVEV (reference sequence). With V trimmed by 2 bases and J by 4 bases, 5 bases remained unmatched. The CDR3 region is CASSLLRTSGYEQYF. For the CDR3, the DNA is TGTGCCAGCAGTTTACTTAGGACTAGCGGTTACGAGCAGTACTTC.

This clonotype was detected only a few times. The chain uses TRBV7-6 and TRBJ2-1, with a tentative D call TRBD2 (5 bases). V was clipped by 1 base and J by 2 bases, with 15 bases between them. The CDR3 runs to 17 residues. In germline, CDR1 is SGHVS, CDR2 FNYEAQ. The DNA for the CDR3 is TGTGCCAGCAGCTTAGGAGGCTCAGCGGCTACCTACAATGAGCAGTTCTTC. Translating gives CASSLGGSAATYNEQFF.

The chain couples TRBV6-1 to TRBJ2-7; D not resolved. The V and J ends lost 2 bases and 3 bases respectively, with 11 bases between them. Per the germline V gene, CDR1 is MNHNS and CDR2 is SASEGT. CDR3 length: 14 residues. The CDR3 region is CASSERYRYYEQYF. The CDR3 region has the DNA TGTGCCAGCAGTGAACGATACCGTTACTACGAGCAGTACTTC.

This clonotype came up a few times. CDR3 nucleotides: TGTGCCAGCAGTCCGGGACGGGCAACTTATAGCAATCAGCCCCAGCATTTT. Its translation is CASSPGRATYSNQPQHF. The rearrangement joins TRBV12-3 or TRBV12-4 to TRBJ1-5, with D perhaps TRBD1 (5 bases). Trimming left V 5 bases short and J 0 bases short, with 17 bases between. The CDR3 runs 17 residues.

There are many counts of this clonotype. The chain links TRBV29-1 to TRBJ2-1; 7 nucleotides align to TRBD2. This CDR3 region has 14 residues. Germline CDR1 is SQVTM and CDR2 is ANQGSEA. The J segment lost 0 bases and the V segment lost 7 bases, leaving 6 bases of the junction unmatched. The CDR3 here is CSATWGGSYNEQFF. CDR3 nucleotides: TGCAGCGCCACCTGGGGGGGCTCCTACAATGAGCAGTTCTTC.

Only a few counts were recorded for this clonotype. V usage is TRBV7-2 and J usage is TRBJ1-5; the D gene is possibly TRBD1 (6 bases). The CDR3 loop spans 16 amino acids. V dropped 1 base and J dropped 0 bases, with 10 bases sitting between them. The germline gives CDR1 SGHTA, CDR2 FQGNSA. CDR3 sequence: CASSLGGGPSNQPQHF. In DNA form, the CDR3 reads TGTGCCAGCAGCTTAGGAGGGGGGCCTAGCAATCAGCCCCAGCATTTT.

In this sample, this clonotype turned up a few times. The chain carries TRBV11-1 and TRBJ2-1; TRBD2 might be the D (7 bases). CDR1 is SGHAT, CDR2 FQDESV, per germline (reference sequence). CDR3 size: 17 residues. V was cut by 5 bases and J by 13 bases, with 30 bases left in between. The CDR3 region has the DNA TGTGCCAGCAGCCCCAGGGGCCCCTCTCCTCCCGGGAGGAATCAGTTCTTC. This sequence encodes CASSPRGPSPPGRNQFF. The variable domain in full, completed from reference TRBV11-1 and TRBJ2-1, reads EAEVAQSPRYKITEKSQAVAFWCDPISGHATLYWYRQILGQGPELLVQFQDESVVDDSQLPKDRFSAERLKGVDSTLKIQPAELGDSAMYLCASSPRGPSPPGRNQFFGPGTRLTVL.

This clonotype was observed a few times. This chain joins TRBV27 and TRBJ2-1; D is uncertain. Germline V gene sequence: CDR1 MNHEY, CDR2 SMNVEV (reference sequence). This CDR3 contains 13 residues. V shed 1 base and J shed 6 bases, with 7 bases lying between them. This CDR3 is CASSLLVGNEQFF. The CDR3 nucleotides read TGTGCCAGCAGTTTATTAGTCGGCAATGAGCAGTTCTTC.

V and J are TRBV7-9 and TRBJ2-2; D perhaps matches TRBD1 (6 bases). Germline assignment: CDR1 SEHNR and CDR2 FQNEAQ (reference sequence). V lost 5 bases and J lost 8, with 15 bases in between. The length of the CDR3 is 14 residues. In DNA form, the CDR3 reads TGTGCCAGCAGCAAAAACAGGGATGAAGGGGAGCTGTTTTTT. It is translated as CASSKNRDEGELFF.

This clonotype came up many times. The chain couples TRBV12-3 or TRBV12-4 to TRBJ1-1, with D possibly TRBD1 on 5 matching bases. V dropped 3 bases and J dropped 5 bases, with 7 bases sitting between them. This CDR3 comprises 12 residues. The CDR3 DNA reads as TGTGCCAGCAGTTTGAGGGGTACTGAAGCTTTCTTT. Translated, it gives CASSLRGTEAFF.

This clonotype was observed a handful of times. The V call is TRBV5-5, the J call TRBJ2-1; 10 bases map to TRBD2. Germline V gene lookup returns CDR1 SGHKS and CDR2 YYEKEE (reference sequence). J lost 6 bases, V lost 1 base, and 7 bases had no gene match. The CDR3 is 16 amino acids. CDR3 amino acids: CASSLRLAGVFNEQFF. The CDR3 DNA follows: TGTGCCAGCAGCTTGAGGCTAGCGGGAGTGTTCAATGAGCAGTTCTTC.

This clonotype was detected a few times. The rearrangement links TRBV24-1 to TRBJ1-2, with 9 positions matching TRBD1. The ends lost 2 bases at V and 4 bases at J; junction bases unmatched: 10. The CDR3 is 17 residues long. CDR1 and CDR2 (germline): KGHDR, SFDVKD. The CDR3 here is CATSDSGQGIQGYGYTF. CDR3 sequence (DNA): TGTGCCACCAGTGATTCTGGACAGGGGATCCAGGGCTATGGCTACACCTTC.

This clonotype was seen more than once but under ten times. DNA of the CDR3: TGTGCCAGCAGCTTAAGCCCCTTGGGTGGGACTGAAGCTTTCTTT. This encodes CASSLSPLGGTEAFF. The gene calls are TRBV7-6 and TRBJ1-1; D is undetermined. CDR3 length: 15 residues. Looked up from germline, CDR1 is SGHVS and CDR2 is FNYEAQ. V was shortened by 2 bases and J by 5 bases, with 15 bases between the two germline ends.

The V call is TRBV12-3 or TRBV12-4, the J call TRBJ2-6, with TRBD2 matching over 7 bases. V was pared by 8 bases and J by 0 bases, with 13 bases of the junction left unmatched. This CDR3 spans 18 amino acids. This CDR3 is CASVKKRDSTSGANVLTF. The CDR3, as DNA: TGTGCCAGCGTGAAAAAGCGGGACTCCACCTCTGGGGCCAACGTCCTGACTTTC.

V usage is TRBV18 and J usage is TRBJ2-7; TRBD2 aligns across 10 bases. The CDR3 consists of 16 residues. The germline gives CDR1 KGHSH, CDR2 LQKENI. After removal of 5 bases from V and 7 bases from J, the junction contained 14 bases not matched to a gene. CDR3 nucleotide sequence: TGTGCCAGCTCAAAAAATAGCGGGGGGCACTTTTATGAGCAGTACGTC. Its translation is CASSKNSGGHFYEQYV.

This clonotype was counted at least ten times. The chain employs TRBV2 and TRBJ1-2, with D tentatively TRBD1 (5 bases). The germline V and J ends were trimmed by 6 bases and 6 bases, with 14 bases remaining between them. Germline V lookup: CDR1 SNHLY, CDR2 FYNNEI. This CDR3 region has 13 residues. In DNA form, the CDR3 reads TGTGCCAGCAGCCCTACCTGGGGGGATGGCTACACCTTC. This translates into CASSPTWGDGYTF.

This clonotype came up many times. This chain links TRBV29-1 with TRBJ2-1, with 13 bases fitting TRBD2. V trimming: 3 bases; J trimming: 9 bases; junction bases outside the gene matches: 8. The CDR3 spans 15 residues. CDR1 is SQVTM and CDR2 is ANQGSEA in the germline V gene. This CDR3 reads CSVDLTSGRAGEQFF. The CDR3 nucleotides read TGCAGCGTTGACCTCACTAGCGGGAGGGCTGGTGAGCAGTTCTTC.

This clonotype was counted between two and nine times. V usage is TRBV5-6 and J usage is TRBJ1-5; D gene unclear. CDR1 and CDR2 (germline): SGHDT, YYEEEE. Trimming cost V 2 bases and J 4 bases, with 7 bases left between them. This CDR3 has 13 residues. CDR3 protein: CASSFGMNQPQHF. The DNA of the CDR3 is TGTGCCAGCAGCTTTGGGATGAATCAGCCCCAGCATTTT.